Each of the 10 T cell receptor beta chains below was sequenced from the same sample in a study of blood T cell repertoires in COVID-19 (TCRdb year 2020). Libraries were made using the immunoSEQ multiplex PCR assay. Entries here come from immuneACCESS through TCRdb and include only in-frame sequences with V and J called. Some clones fail to appear in such tables; in the studies checked, an unresolved V gene covers under half of the shortfall, and the cause of the remainder is unknown. The sample profile shows 300,000 to 350,000 clones; approximately 89% of them were found once. Roughly 3.3% of the sample is in the top ten clones. The specimen sequenced was peripheral blood. These receptors all stem from a woman in her late teens or twenties who had recovered from COVID-19.

The CDR3 bases are TGTGCCACCAGCAGAGATCCAGGCTGGGAGGCCAAAAACATTCAGTACTTC. Translation gives CATSRDPGWEAKNIQYF. The chain combines TRBV15 with TRBJ2-4, with a possible D match to TRBD2 (5 bases). Trimming took 0 bases from V and 1 from J, leaving 13 bases between them. The germline gives CDR1 LNHNV, CDR2 YYDKDF (reference sequence). This CDR3 region has 17 residues.

The V call is TRBV24-1, the J call TRBJ2-5, with TRBD1 identical over 12 bases. V shed 11 bases, J shed 4 bases, and the junction held 10 bases outside the gene matches. The CDR3 length is 15 residues. CDR1 and CDR2 (germline): KGHDR, SFDVKD. CDR3 bases: TGTGCCATCTCCGGGGGGGACAGGGGGCGAGAGACCCAGTACTTC. Its translation is CAISGGDRGRETQYF.

The V gene is TRBV11-3, the J gene TRBJ2-1; 11 bases are a match to TRBD2. The ends lost 5 bases at V and 4 bases at J; junction bases unmatched: 7. This CDR3 contains 16 residues. Germline-derived CDR1 and CDR2 are SGHNT and YENEEA. CDR3 DNA sequence: TGTGCCAGCAGCCCCAGGACTAGCGGGCAGTACAATGAGCAGTTCTTC. Its translation is CASSPRTSGQYNEQFF. Variable domain in full (rest from reference TRBV11-3 and TRBJ2-1): EAGVVQSPRYKIIEKKQPVAFWCNPISGHNTLYWYLQNLGQGPELLIRYENEEAVDDSQLPKDRFSAERLKGVDSTLKIQPAELGDSAVYLCASSPRTSGQYNEQFFGPGTRLTVL.

The chain joins TRBV7-9 to TRBJ2-2; TRBD1 aligns across 8 bases. J lost 6 bases, V lost 7 bases, and 13 bases had no gene match. CDR1 is SEHNR and CDR2 is FQNEAQ in the germline V gene (reference sequence). The CDR3 totals 16 residues. The CDR3 spells CASTPPGGARAGELFF. CDR3 DNA: TGTGCCAGCACCCCTCCAGGGGGCGCAAGGGCCGGGGAGCTGTTTTTT.

CDR3 in amino acids: CASSPRGTSADTQYF. CDR3 in DNA: TGTGCCAGCAGCCCCAGGGGGACTAGCGCGGATACGCAGTATTTT. The chain has TRBV3-1 (or the pseudogene TRBV3-2) and TRBJ2-3; 10 bases are a match to TRBD2. This CDR3 region has 15 residues. The J segment lost 6 bases and the V segment lost 4 bases, leaving 7 bases of the junction unmatched. Germline CDR1 is LGHDT and CDR2 is YNNKEL (reference sequence).

This rearrangement joins TRBV29-1 to TRBJ1-2, with TRBD1 matching over 7 bases. CDR3 size: 15 residues. J was trimmed by 4 bases and V by 4 bases; bases with no gene match: 12. Germline CDR1 is SQVTM and CDR2 is ANQGSEA. In DNA form, the CDR3 reads TGCAGCGTTGCCGTCCCTCACAGGGGCTCCTATGGCTACACCTTC. Its protein is CSVAVPHRGSYGYTF.

The CDR3 sequence is CASTPGTYASTDTQYF. The CDR3 bases are TGTGCCAGCACCCCCGGGACTTACGCTAGCACAGATACGCAGTATTTT. V gene TRBV5-4 combines with J gene TRBJ2-3; D might be TRBD2 (6 bases). Trimming took 6 bases from V and 0 from J, leaving 17 bases between them. This CDR3 contains 16 residues. Germline V lookup: CDR1 SGHNT, CDR2 YYREEE (reference sequence).

The rearrangement joins TRBV23-1 to TRBJ2-2, with TRBD2 as a possible D gene (5 bases). TRBV23-1 is given ORF status, its function remaining uncertain. The V and J ends lost 0 bases and 3 bases respectively, with 11 bases between them. This CDR3 region has 16 residues. CDR3 bases: TGCGCCAGCAGTCAATCTTGGAAGAGGGACACCGGGGAGCTGTTTTTT. It specifies CASSQSWKRDTGELFF.

CDR3 protein: CASSSVAGANEQFF. In nucleotides, the CDR3 is TGTGCCAGCAGTTCAGTTGCGGGAGCCAATGAGCAGTTCTTC. The chain employs TRBV7-9 and TRBJ2-1; TRBD2 matches at 7 bases. Trimming took 6 bases from V and 6 from J; bases not matched to a gene: 8. CDR1 is SEHNR and CDR2 is FQNEAQ in the germline V gene (reference sequence). CDR3 size: 14 residues.

The J gene is TRBJ2-7, the V gene TRBV2, with a tentative D call TRBD1 (6 bases). The CDR3 runs 19 residues. CDR1 is SNHLY and CDR2 is FYNNEI in the germline V gene. V shed 3 bases and J shed 4 bases, with 28 bases lying between them. Here the CDR3 DNA reads TGTGCCAGCAGTGATATAGGCAGGGGATCTCGGATCCCCGAATACGAGCAGTACGTC. Translating it yields CASSDIGRGSRIPEYEQYV.